This entry lists 11 T cell receptor beta chains sequenced from one sample in a study of CD8 T cells in ankylosing spondylitis (TCRdb year 2017). The receptor library was made with 5' RACE. The sequencer listed for this sample is Illumina HiSeq 2500. TCRdb reanalyzed the raw reads on its own, using fastp at Q25 for trimming and MiXCR for clone calling, and kept in-frame beta chains. Each record represents a unique CDR3 protein, reported with the most common genes and DNA among its rows. The table for this sample lists under 120,000 distinct CDR3 sequences; about 25% of them were counted only once. The top ten hold 10% to 15% of the sample. Source material: synovial fluid, either unsorted or a sorted T cell fraction (not recorded which). These receptor sequences come from a male donor with ankylosing spondylitis.

The chain carries TRBV5-1 and TRBJ2-1; 9 nucleotides match TRBD2. Trimming removed 0 bases from V and 8 bases from J; junction bases left unmatched: 12. The CDR3 contains 17 residues. In germline, CDR1 is SGHRS, CDR2 YFSETQ. This CDR3 is CASSLVVTSGFLHEQFF. DNA of the CDR3: TGCGCCAGCAGCTTGGTCGTGACTAGCGGATTTTTACATGAGCAGTTCTTC.

Many counts were recorded for this clonotype. This chain uses TRBV20-1 with TRBJ1-1; TRBD1 matches at 10 bases. Looked up from germline, CDR1 is DFQATT and CDR2 is SNEGSKA (reference sequence). The CDR3 spans 15 residues. Trimming cost V 6 bases and J 2 bases; bases outside gene matches: 9. The CDR3 coding sequence is TGCAGTGCCGAGGGGACAGGGGATGCCAACACTGAAGCTTTCTTT. This encodes CSAEGTGDANTEAFF.

This clonotype has at least ten counts. V is TRBV2 and J is TRBJ2-1; D might be TRBD1 or TRBD2, each matching 5 bases. Deletions cut 8 bases from V and 6 bases from J, with 11 bases between. Germline values: CDR1 SNHLY, CDR2 FYNNEI. The CDR3 totals 12 residues. CDR3 in amino acids: CASGGLGNEQFF. As DNA, the CDR3 is TGTGCCAGCGGGGGTTTAGGCAATGAGCAGTTCTTC.

This clonotype was picked up many times. The chain uses TRBV7-2 and TRBJ2-7; D ambiguous. CDR1 SGHTA and CDR2 FQGNSA come from the germline V gene. Trimming pared 2 bases from V and 3 bases from J, leaving 8 bases between. The CDR3 totals 13 residues. CDR3 in DNA: TGTGCCAGCAGCTTAAACCCGGGCTACGAGCAGTACGTC. Its protein product is CASSLNPGYEQYV.

This clonotype was seen a handful of times. The chain has TRBV3-1 and TRBJ2-3, with D possibly being TRBD1 or TRBD2 (5 bases each). The V end was cut by 4 bases, the J end by 4 bases, with 9 bases between. This CDR3 has 13 residues. Germline assignment: CDR1 LGHDT and CDR2 YNNKEL (reference sequence). The DNA for the CDR3 is TGTGCCAGCAGCCTCCGGGGCCCAGATACGCAGTATTTT. This sequence encodes CASSLRGPDTQYF.

This clonotype was picked up a small number of times. V usage is TRBV5-1 and J usage is TRBJ1-6; 7 bases map to TRBD1. The CDR3 covers 15 residues. The V and J ends lost 2 bases and 10 bases, in that order; junction bases with no gene match: 9. The germline gives CDR1 SGHRS, CDR2 YFSETQ. The CDR3 region has the DNA TGCGCCAGCAGCTTAAGGCAGGGGGACCGGTCACCCCTCCACTTT. The encoded protein is CASSLRQGDRSPLHF.

The CDR3 nucleotides read TGTGCCAGCAGCCAAGAAAGCGACGGACGGACTAACTATGGCTACACCTTC. Protein product: CASSQESDGRTNYGYTF. The chain uses TRBV4-2 and TRBJ1-2, with D hard to call. Germline values: CDR1 LGHNA, CDR2 YNFKEQ. CDR3 size: 17 residues. V lost 0 bases and J 0 bases, leaving 14 bases between the germline ends.

The chain is built from TRBV11-2 and TRBJ2-7, with a tentative D call TRBD2 (6 bases). The germline CDR1 and CDR2 sequences are SGHAT and FQNNGV. V lost 1 base to trimming and J lost 2 bases, with 12 bases between them. CDR3 length: 15 amino acids. The CDR3 is CASSLGVSGTYEQYV. The CDR3 coding sequence is TGTGCCAGCAGCTTAGGGGTTAGCGGTACCTACGAGCAGTACGTC.

This clonotype showed up just a few times. This chain joins TRBV12-3 or TRBV12-4 and TRBJ2-2, with 10 bases that match TRBD2. V lost 3 bases to trimming and J lost 1 base; unmatched junction nucleotides: 2. This CDR3 is 16 amino acids long. In DNA, the CDR3 is TGTGCCAGCAGTTTTGGACTAGCGGAGAACACCGGGGAGCTGTTTTTT. The encoded protein is CASSFGLAENTGELFF.

This CDR3 reads CRPSANYGYTF. For the CDR3, the DNA is TGCAGACCTTCAGCTAACTATGGCTACACCTTC. The V and J genes are TRBV20-1 and TRBJ1-2; D is unresolved. In germline, CDR1 is DFQATT, CDR2 SNEGSKA (reference sequence). The CDR3 consists of 11 residues.

At least ten counts were recorded for this clonotype. This CDR3 reads CASSLGQNNSPLHF. CDR3 nucleotides: TGTGCCAGCAGCCTTGGACAGAATAATTCACCCCTCCACTTT. This sequence joins TRBV12-3 or TRBV12-4 and TRBJ1-6, with a tentative D call TRBD1 (6 bases). The CDR3 is 14 amino acids. Trimming cost V 6 bases and J 5 bases, with 11 bases left between them.